This TCR beta chain originates from a study of blood T cell repertoires in COVID-19. Study details: Italy, Spain and the United States were the sources of the convalescent and acute COVID-19 samples. T cells, B-cell-depleted T cells, or PBMCs supplied cDNA or gDNA.

Per the original data handling: Reference gene primer amplification in the assay estimated nucleated cell counts. Clones were sequenced by immunoSEQ multiplex PCR, and TCRdb holds only the in-frame ones, with some missing. V and J calls and clone size are those listed in that table; D and trimming were worked out from the DNA. The repertoire includes around 170,000 clones, around 84% of them detected once, and about an eighth sits in the top ten. CDR1 is ENHRY and CDR2 is SYGVKD in the germline V gene. The CDR3 length is 14 residues. V lost 3 bases, J lost 9 bases, and 3 bases stayed unmatched. The chain uses TRBV10-3 and TRBJ2-1; 12 bases line up with TRBD1. The sequence derives from a man aged 30-40 years with active or convalescent COVID-19. Material for sequencing was peripheral blood. The CDR3 region is CAISDRDRGLEQFF. The CDR3 DNA reads TGTGCCATCAGTGACCGGGACAGGGGGCTTGAGCAGTTCTTC.